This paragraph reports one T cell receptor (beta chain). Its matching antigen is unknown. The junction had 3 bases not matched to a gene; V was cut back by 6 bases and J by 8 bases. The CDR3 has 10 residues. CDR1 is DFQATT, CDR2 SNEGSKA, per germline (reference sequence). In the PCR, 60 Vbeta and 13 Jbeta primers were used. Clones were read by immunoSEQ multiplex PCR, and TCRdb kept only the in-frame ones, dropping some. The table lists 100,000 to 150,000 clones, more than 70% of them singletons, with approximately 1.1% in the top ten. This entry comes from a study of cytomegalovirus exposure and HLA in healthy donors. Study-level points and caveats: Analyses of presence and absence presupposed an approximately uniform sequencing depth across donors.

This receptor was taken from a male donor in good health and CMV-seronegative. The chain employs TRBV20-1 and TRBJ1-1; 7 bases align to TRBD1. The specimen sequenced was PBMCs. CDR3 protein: CSARDREAFF. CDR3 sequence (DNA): TGCAGTGCCCGGGACAGAGAAGCTTTCTTT.